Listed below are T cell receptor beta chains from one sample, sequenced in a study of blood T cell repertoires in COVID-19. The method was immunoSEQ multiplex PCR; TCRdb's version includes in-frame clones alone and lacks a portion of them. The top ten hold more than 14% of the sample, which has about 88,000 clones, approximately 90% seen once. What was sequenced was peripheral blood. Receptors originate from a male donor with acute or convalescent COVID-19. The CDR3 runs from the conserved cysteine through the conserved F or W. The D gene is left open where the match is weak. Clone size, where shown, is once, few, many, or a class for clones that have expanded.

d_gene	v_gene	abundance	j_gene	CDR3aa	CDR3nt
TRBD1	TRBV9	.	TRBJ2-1	CASSVGTGMFNEQFF	TGTGCCAGCAGCGTTGGGACAGGGATGTTCAATGAGCAGTTCTTC
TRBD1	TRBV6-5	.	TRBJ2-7	CASRMTGGSSYEQYF	TGTGCCAGCAGGATGACAGGGGGAAGCTCCTACGAGCAGTACTTC
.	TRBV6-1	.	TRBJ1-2	CASSDRFDYGYTF	TGTGCCAGCAGTGACAGGTTCGACTATGGCTACACCTTC
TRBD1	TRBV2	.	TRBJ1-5	CASSEQGAGNQPQHF	TGTGCCAGCAGTGAACAGGGGGCTGGCAATCAGCCCCAGCATTTT
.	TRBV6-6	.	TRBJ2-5	CASTLSGRGIQETQYF	TGTGCCAGCACCCTTTCGGGCAGGGGAATTCAAGAGACCCAGTACTTC
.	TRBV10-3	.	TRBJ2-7	CAISDPQTYEQYF	TGTGCCATCAGTGACCCACAGACCTACGAGCAGTACTTC
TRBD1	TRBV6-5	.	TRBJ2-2	CASSSSVTGYTGELFF	TGTGCCAGCAGTTCTTCCGTGACAGGGTACACCGGGGAGCTGTTTTTT
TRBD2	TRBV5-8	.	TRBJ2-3	CASSLGSSGVYTQYF	TGTGCCAGCAGCTTGGGGTCTAGCGGGGTATATACGCAGTATTTT
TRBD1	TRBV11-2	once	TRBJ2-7	CASSSRDRGDYEQYF	TGTGCCAGCAGCTCACGAGACAGGGGCGACTACGAGCAGTACTTC
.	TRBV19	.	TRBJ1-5	CASSMDLLNQPQHF	TGTGCCAGTAGTATGGACTTACTTAATCAGCCCCAGCATTTT
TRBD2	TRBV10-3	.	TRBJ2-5	CAISDWTSGGKETQYF	TGTGCCATCAGTGATTGGACTAGCGGGGGAAAAGAGACCCAGTACTTC
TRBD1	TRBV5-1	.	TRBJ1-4	CASSLSGQGRNEKLFF	TGCGCCAGCAGCTTGTCGGGACAGGGGAGAAATGAAAAACTGTTTTTT
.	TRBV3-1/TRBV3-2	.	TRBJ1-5	CASSQVQGGQPQHF	TGTGCCAGCAGCCAAGTACAGGGCGGTCAGCCCCAGCATTTT
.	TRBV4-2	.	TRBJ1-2	CASSPGGGSAYGYTF	TGTGCCAGCAGCCCAGGCGGAGGGAGCGCCTATGGCTACACCTTC
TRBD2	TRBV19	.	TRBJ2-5	CASRGGGGGQETQYF	TGTGCCAGTAGGGGGGGCGGGGGGGGCCAAGAGACCCAGTACTTC
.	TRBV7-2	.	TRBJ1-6	CASSLVGGRDGSPLHF	TGTGCCAGCAGCTTAGTGGGGGGGCGCGACGGTTCACCCCTCCACTTT
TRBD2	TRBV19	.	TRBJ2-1	CASSLGLAGAYNEQFF	TGTGCCAGTAGTCTGGGACTAGCGGGGGCGTACAATGAGCAGTTCTTC
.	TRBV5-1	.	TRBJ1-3	CASSLASSGNTIYF	TGCGCCAGCAGCTTGGCGAGCTCTGGAAACACCATATATTTT
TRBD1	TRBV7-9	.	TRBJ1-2	CASSLGQGDGYTF	TGTGCCAGCAGCTTAGGACAGGGGGATGGCTACACCTTC
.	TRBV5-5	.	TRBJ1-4	CASSPSSGGTNEKLFF	TGTGCCAGCAGCCCCTCGTCGGGGGGGACTAATGAAAAACTGTTTTTT
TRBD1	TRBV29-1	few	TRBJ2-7	CSANTGGGNEQYF	TGCAGCGCTAACACAGGGGGAGGAAACGAGCAGTACTTC
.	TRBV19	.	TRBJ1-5	CASSLSVSNQPQHF	TGTGCCAGTAGTCTCAGCGTTAGCAATCAGCCCCAGCATTTT
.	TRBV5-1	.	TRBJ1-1	CASSLAQTNTEAFF	TGCGCCAGCAGCTTGGCACAGACGAACACTGAAGCTTTCTTT
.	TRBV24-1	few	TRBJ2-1	CATSDPDRFSGEQFF	TGTGCCACCAGTGACCCTGACAGGTTTTCAGGTGAGCAGTTCTTC
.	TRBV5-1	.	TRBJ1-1	CASSLDPRNTEAFF	TGCGCCAGCAGCTTGGATCCGAGGAACACTGAAGCTTTCTTT
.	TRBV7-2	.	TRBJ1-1	CASRRDFMNTEAFF	TGTGCCAGCAGGCGAGACTTTATGAACACTGAAGCTTTCTTT
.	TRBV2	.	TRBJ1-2	CASTGPGEGYTF	TGTGCCAGCACGGGTCCCGGAGAGGGCTACACCTTC
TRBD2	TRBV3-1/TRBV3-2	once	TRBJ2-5	CASSPRLAGGGETQYF	TGTGCCAGCAGCCCGAGACTAGCGGGGGGCGGTGAGACCCAGTACTTC
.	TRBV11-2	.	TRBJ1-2	CASSFGGYGYTF	TGTGCCAGCAGCTTCGGGGGATATGGCTACACCTTC
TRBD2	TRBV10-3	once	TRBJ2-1	CAIGLSSGGGQFF	TGTGCCATCGGACTATCCAGCGGGGGTGGGCAGTTCTTC
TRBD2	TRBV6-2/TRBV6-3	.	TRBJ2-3	CASSVPHGASGGDTQYF	TGTGCCAGCAGTGTACCCCATGGGGCTAGCGGGGGAGATACGCAGTATTTT
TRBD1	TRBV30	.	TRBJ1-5	CAWRAGTGRSSNQPQHF	TGTGCCTGGAGGGCCGGGACAGGTAGGAGTAGCAATCAGCCCCAGCATTTT
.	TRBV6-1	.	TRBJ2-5	CASSELVRETQYF	TGTGCCAGCAGTGAACTGGTCCGGGAGACCCAGTACTTC
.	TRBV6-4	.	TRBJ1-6	CASSDSGVRSPLHF	TGTGCCAGCAGTGACTCAGGGGTACGGTCACCCCTCCACTTT
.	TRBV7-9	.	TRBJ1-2	CASSSGVAYGYTF	TGTGCCAGCAGTTCGGGAGTGGCTTATGGCTACACCTTC
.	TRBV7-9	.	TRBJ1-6	CASSLDPRNSPLHF	TGTGCCAGCAGCTTAGACCCCCGGAATTCACCCCTCCACTTT
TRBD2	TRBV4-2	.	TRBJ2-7	CASSQGSSGAYEQYF	TGTGCCAGCAGCCAAGGATCGAGCGGGGCCTACGAGCAGTACTTC
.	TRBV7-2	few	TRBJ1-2	CASSFGAGWGTNYGYTF	TGTGCCAGCAGCTTTGGGGCAGGGTGGGGAACTAACTATGGCTACACCTTC
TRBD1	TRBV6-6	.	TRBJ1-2	CASSQGARMSGYTF	TGTGCCAGCAGCCAGGGGGCGCGGATGAGTGGCTACACCTTC
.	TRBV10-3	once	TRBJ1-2	CAISESVNYGYTF	TGTGCCATCAGTGAATCGGTAAACTATGGCTACACCTTC
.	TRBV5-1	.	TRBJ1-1	CASSLAGGRTEAFF	TGCGCCAGCAGCTTGGCGGGGGGGCGGACTGAAGCTTTCTTT
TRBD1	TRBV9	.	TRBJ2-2	CASSGTGTGANTGELFF	TGTGCCAGCAGCGGGACTGGGACAGGAGCGAACACCGGGGAGCTGTTTTTT
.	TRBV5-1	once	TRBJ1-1	CASSLAGTIPEAFF	TGCGCCAGCAGCTTGGCCGGGACAATCCCTGAAGCTTTCTTT
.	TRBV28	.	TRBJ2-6	CASSFWPQGANVLTF	TGTGCCAGCAGTTTCTGGCCCCAAGGGGCCAACGTCCTGACTTTC
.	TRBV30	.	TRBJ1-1	CAWNRAGNTEAFF	TGTGCCTGGAACAGGGCAGGGAACACTGAAGCTTTCTTT
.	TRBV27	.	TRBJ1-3	CASSLGGLSGTIYF	TGTGCCAGCAGTTTAGGGGGCCTATCAGGCACCATATATTTT
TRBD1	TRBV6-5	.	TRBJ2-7	CASSPPGGSWGEQYF	TGTGCCAGCAGTCCCCCAGGGGGTTCGTGGGGGGAGCAGTACTTC
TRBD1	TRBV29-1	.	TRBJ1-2	CSTRVGQGGGYTF	TGCAGCACCCGAGTCGGACAGGGAGGAGGCTACACCTTC
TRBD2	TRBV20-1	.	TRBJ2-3	CSASRTSGKDTQYF	TGCAGTGCTAGTCGGACTAGCGGGAAAGATACGCAGTATTTT
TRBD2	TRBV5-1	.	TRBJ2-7	CASSYTSGATYEQYF	TGCGCCAGCAGCTACACTAGCGGGGCCACCTACGAGCAGTACTTC
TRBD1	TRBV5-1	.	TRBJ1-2	CASSRGAVDRGIPGGYTF	TGCGCCAGCAGCCGGGGAGCTGTGGACAGGGGGATTCCCGGTGGCTACACCTTC
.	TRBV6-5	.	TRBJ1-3	CASRMGQAGNTIYF	TGTGCCAGCAGGATGGGACAAGCTGGAAACACCATATATTTT